Listed below are T cell receptor beta chains from one sample, sequenced in a study of glioma-infiltrating T cells after dendritic cell vaccination. Generated by immunoSEQ multiplex PCR, the TCRdb table keeps only in-frame clones and is missing some. The sample shows 55,000 to 75,000 clones, around 85% of them seen only once. The sequencing here drew on blood, taken after dendritic cell vaccination. The receptors were sampled from a human donor with glioblastoma. The CDR3 runs from the conserved cysteine through the conserved F or W. A D gene is named only where the DNA matches it firmly. The size entry is marked missing in some rows and otherwise reads once, few, many or a size class.

TRBD1,TRBV5-8,TRBJ1-5,few,CASSLEDRGFDQPQHF,TGTGCCAGCAGCTTGGAGGACAGGGGATTCGATCAGCCCCAGCATTTT
TRBD1,TRBV5-1,TRBJ2-2,.,CASSLGQGWTGELFF,TGCGCCAGCAGCCTGGGACAGGGATGGACCGGGGAGCTGTTTTTT
.,TRBV7-9,TRBJ1-5,.,CASSPLGGAGNQPQHF,TGTGCCAGCAGCCCCCTCGGGGGGGCGGGCAATCAGCCCCAGCATTTT
.,TRBV15,TRBJ1-3,once,CATSRASSGNTIYF,TGTGCCACCAGCAGAGCGAGCTCTGGAAACACCATATATTTT
.,TRBV7-2,TRBJ2-6,.,CASSPQLTGPSGANVLTF,TGTGCCAGCAGCCCCCAGCTGACAGGACCCTCTGGGGCCAACGTCCTGACTTTC
TRBD1,TRBV9,TRBJ1-5,once,CASSVGDRGLSNQPQHF,TGTGCCAGCAGCGTAGGGGACAGGGGCCTTAGCAATCAGCCCCAGCATTTT
TRBD1,TRBV19,TRBJ1-5,.,CASSNNPDRANQPQHF,TGTGCCAGTAGCAACAATCCTGACAGGGCCAATCAGCCCCAGCATTTT
.,TRBV29-1,TRBJ1-1,.,CSVEAVNTEAFF,TGCAGCGTTGAAGCAGTGAACACTGAAGCTTTCTTT
TRBD2,TRBV19,TRBJ2-1,.,CASSIVPSGYNEQFF,TGTGCCAGTAGTATAGTTCCTAGCGGGTACAATGAGCAGTTCTTC
.,TRBV6-1,TRBJ2-3,.,CAAQGWTASTDTQYF,TGTGCCGCCCAAGGCTGGACAGCCAGCACAGATACGCAGTATTTT
.,TRBV10-1,TRBJ1-4,.,CARAGLEKLFF,TGCGCCAGGGCGGGATTGGAAAAACTGTTTTTT
TRBD2,TRBV5-1,TRBJ2-3,.,CASSRTSGGDTDTQYF,TGCGCCAGCAGCCGGACTAGCGGGGGGGACACAGATACGCAGTATTTT
TRBD1,TRBV7-2,TRBJ2-1,.,CASSFRGSEQFF,TGTGCCAGCAGCTTCAGGGGGTCTGAGCAGTTCTTC
.,TRBV9,TRBJ2-2,.,CASSVDRGMNTGELFF,TGTGCCAGCAGCGTAGACCGAGGGATGAACACCGGGGAGCTGTTTTTT
TRBD1,TRBV25-1,TRBJ1-3,.,CASRGQSSGNTIYF,TGTGCCAGCAGGGGACAGTCTTCGGGAAACACCATATATTTT
.,TRBV5-1,TRBJ1-5,.,CASSLGQADQPQHF,TGCGCCAGCAGCTTGGGACAGGCGGATCAGCCCCAGCATTTT
TRBD2,TRBV15,TRBJ2-1,.,CATSRDRPTSGGEMEQFF,TGTGCCACCAGCAGAGATAGGCCGACTAGCGGGGGGGAGATGGAGCAGTTCTTC
TRBD1,TRBV5-4,TRBJ1-4,.,CASSLEGGGEKLFF,TGTGCCAGCAGCTTGGAAGGGGGCGGGGAAAAACTGTTTTTT
.,TRBV11-2,TRBJ2-2,.,CASSFEVDTGELFF,TGTGCCAGCAGCTTCGAGGTAGACACCGGGGAGCTGTTTTTT
TRBD1,TRBV7-9,TRBJ2-7,.,CASSLDGTVRYEQYF,TGTGCCAGCAGCTTAGACGGGACAGTCCGCTACGAGCAGTACTTC
TRBD2,TRBV19,TRBJ2-1,once,CATGLAAFSEQFF,TGTGCCACTGGACTAGCGGCTTTCTCGGAGCAGTTCTTC
TRBD2,TRBV13,TRBJ2-3,.,CASSLGPAGAESDTQYF,TGTGCCAGCAGCTTAGGACCAGCGGGGGCGGAGTCAGATACGCAGTATTTT
.,TRBV30,TRBJ1-3,.,CAWSAGEGQRGNTIYF,TGTGCCTGGAGTGCCGGGGAGGGGCAGAGGGGAAACACCATATATTTT
.,TRBV30,TRBJ1-4,once,CAWSPSAHLFF,TGTGCCTGGAGTCCCTCAGCGCATCTGTTTTTT
.,TRBV6-1,TRBJ1-1,.,CASSEVMAVRAFF,TGTGCCAGCAGTGAAGTTATGGCCGTTCGAGCTTTCTTT
TRBD1,TRBV29-1,TRBJ2-2,.,CSVLTRGPGELFF,TGCAGCGTTCTAACCAGGGGGCCCGGGGAGCTGTTTTTT
.,TRBV1,TRBJ1-4,once,CTSSSDMLDRDNEKLFF,TGCACCAGCAGCTCTGATATGCTGGACAGGGATAATGAAAAACTGTTTTTT
.,TRBV7-9,TRBJ2-7,.,CASSLAYVTGSEQYF,TGTGCCAGCAGCTTAGCTTACGTGACAGGATCCGAGCAGTACTTC
TRBD2,TRBV5-4,TRBJ2-5,.,CASSILAGGETQYF,TGTGCCAGCAGCATATTAGCGGGGGGGGAGACCCAGTACTTC
.,TRBV27,TRBJ2-3,.,CASSLYAVLGGRSTDTQYF,TGTGCCAGCAGTTTGTATGCCGTACTGGGGGGACGCAGCACAGATACGCAGTATTTT